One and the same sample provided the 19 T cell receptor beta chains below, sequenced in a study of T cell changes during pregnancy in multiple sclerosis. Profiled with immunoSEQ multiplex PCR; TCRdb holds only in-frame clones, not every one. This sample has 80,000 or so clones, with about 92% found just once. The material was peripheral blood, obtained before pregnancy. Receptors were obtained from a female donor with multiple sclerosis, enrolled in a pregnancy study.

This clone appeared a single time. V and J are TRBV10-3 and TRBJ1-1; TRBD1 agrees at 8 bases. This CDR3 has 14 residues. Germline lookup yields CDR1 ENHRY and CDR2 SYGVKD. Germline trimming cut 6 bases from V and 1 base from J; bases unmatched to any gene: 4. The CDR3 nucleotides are TGTGCCATCAGGACGGACAGGGCGAACACTGAAGCTTTCTTT. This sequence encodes CAIRTDRANTEAFF.

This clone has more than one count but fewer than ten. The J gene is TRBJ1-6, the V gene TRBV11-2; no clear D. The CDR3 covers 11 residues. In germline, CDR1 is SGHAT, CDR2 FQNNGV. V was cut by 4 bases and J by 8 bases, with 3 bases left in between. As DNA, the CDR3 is TGTGCCAGCAGCTCGGATTCACCCCTCCACTTT. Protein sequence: CASSSDSPLHF. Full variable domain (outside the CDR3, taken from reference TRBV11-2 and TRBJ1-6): EAGVAQSPRYKIIEKRQSVAFWCNPISGHATLYWYQQILGQGPKLLIQFQNNGVVDDSQLPKDRFSAERLKGVDSTLKIQPAKLEDSAVYLCASSSDSPLHFGNGTRLTVT.

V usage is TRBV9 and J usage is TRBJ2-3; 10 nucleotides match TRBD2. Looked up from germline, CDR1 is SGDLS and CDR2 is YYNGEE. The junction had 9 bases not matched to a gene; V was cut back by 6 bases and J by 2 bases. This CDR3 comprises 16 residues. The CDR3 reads CASTRNSGGTTDTQYF. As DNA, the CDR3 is TGTGCCAGCACGAGGAATAGCGGGGGGACCACAGATACGCAGTATTTT.

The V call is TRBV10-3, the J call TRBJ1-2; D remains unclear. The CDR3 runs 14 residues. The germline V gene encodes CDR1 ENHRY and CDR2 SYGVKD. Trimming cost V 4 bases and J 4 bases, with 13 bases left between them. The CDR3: CAISGITEGYGYTF. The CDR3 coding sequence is TGTGCCATCAGTGGGATAACAGAAGGCTATGGCTACACCTTC.

The CDR3 sequence is CASTSIPTGDTEAFF. CDR3 bases: TGTGCCAGCACCTCCATTCCCACAGGGGACACTGAAGCTTTCTTT. This chain links TRBV9 with TRBJ1-1, with 7 bases identical to TRBD1. The J segment lost 3 bases and the V segment lost 6 bases, leaving 11 bases of the junction unmatched. Germline V gene lookup returns CDR1 SGDLS and CDR2 YYNGEE. This CDR3 has 15 amino acids. Looking up the rest from reference TRBV9 and TRBJ1-1 gives the full variable domain: DSGVTQTPKHLITATGQRVTLRCSPRSGDLSVYWYQQSLDQGLQFLIQYYNGEERAKGNILERFSAQQFPDLHSELNLSSLELGDSALYFCASTSIPTGDTEAFFGQGTRLTVV.

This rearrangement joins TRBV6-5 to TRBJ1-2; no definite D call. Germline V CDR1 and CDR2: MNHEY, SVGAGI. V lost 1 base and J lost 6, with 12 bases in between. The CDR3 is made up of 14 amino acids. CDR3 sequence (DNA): TGTGCCAGCAGTTACTTAGGTTGGGAGAATGGCTACACCTTC. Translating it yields CASSYLGWENGYTF.

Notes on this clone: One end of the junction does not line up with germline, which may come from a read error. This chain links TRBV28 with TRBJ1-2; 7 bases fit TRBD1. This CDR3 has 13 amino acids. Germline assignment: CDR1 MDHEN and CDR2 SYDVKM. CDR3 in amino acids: CASSWTGHYSYTF. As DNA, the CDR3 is TGTGCCAGCAGCTGGACAGGACACTATAGCTACACCTTC.

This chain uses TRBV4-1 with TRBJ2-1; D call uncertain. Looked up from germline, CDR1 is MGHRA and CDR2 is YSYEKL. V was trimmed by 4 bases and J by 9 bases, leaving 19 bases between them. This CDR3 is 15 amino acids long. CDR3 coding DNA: TGCGCCAGCAGCCCCCGGGTTTTTCCCCCCCCTGAGCAGTTCTTC. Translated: CASSPRVFPPPEQFF.

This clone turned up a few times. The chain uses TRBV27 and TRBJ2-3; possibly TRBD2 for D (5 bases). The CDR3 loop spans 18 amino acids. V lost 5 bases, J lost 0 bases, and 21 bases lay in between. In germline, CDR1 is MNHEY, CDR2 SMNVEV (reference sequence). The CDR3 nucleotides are TGTGCCAGCAGTCCCACACCCCTTCTAGCAACGAGCACAGATACGCAGTATTTT. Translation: CASSPTPLLATSTDTQYF.

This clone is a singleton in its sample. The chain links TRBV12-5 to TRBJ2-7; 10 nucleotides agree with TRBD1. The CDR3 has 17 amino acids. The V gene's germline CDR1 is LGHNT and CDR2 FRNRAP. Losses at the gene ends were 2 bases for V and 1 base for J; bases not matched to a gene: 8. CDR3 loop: CASGLSPLGQGSYEQYF. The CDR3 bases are TGTGCTAGTGGTTTGTCACCTTTGGGACAGGGGTCCTACGAGCAGTACTTC.

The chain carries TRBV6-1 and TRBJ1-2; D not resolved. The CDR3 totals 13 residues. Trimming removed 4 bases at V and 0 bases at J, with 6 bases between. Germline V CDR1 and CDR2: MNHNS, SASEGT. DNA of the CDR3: TGTGCCAGCAGTGGGCTGCCTAACTATGGCTACACCTTC. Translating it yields CASSGLPNYGYTF.

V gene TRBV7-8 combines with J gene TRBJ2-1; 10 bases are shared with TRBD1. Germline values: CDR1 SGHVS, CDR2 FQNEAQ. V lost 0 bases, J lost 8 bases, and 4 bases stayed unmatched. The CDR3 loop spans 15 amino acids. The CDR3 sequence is CASSLADRGNHEQFF. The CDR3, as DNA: TGTGCCAGCAGCTTAGCGGACAGGGGGAACCATGAGCAGTTCTTC.

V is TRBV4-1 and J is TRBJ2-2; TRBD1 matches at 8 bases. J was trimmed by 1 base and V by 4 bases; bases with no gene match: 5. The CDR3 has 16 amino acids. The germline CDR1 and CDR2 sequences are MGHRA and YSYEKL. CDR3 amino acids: CASSRTGTGNTGELFF. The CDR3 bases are TGCGCCAGCAGCCGAACCGGGACAGGGAACACCGGGGAGCTGTTTTTT.

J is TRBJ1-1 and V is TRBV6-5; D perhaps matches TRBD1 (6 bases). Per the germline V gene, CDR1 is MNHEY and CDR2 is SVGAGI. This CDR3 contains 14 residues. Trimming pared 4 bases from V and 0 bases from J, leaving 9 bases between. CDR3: CASSWTVMNTEAFF. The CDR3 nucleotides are TGTGCCAGCAGTTGGACAGTCATGAACACTGAAGCTTTCTTT.

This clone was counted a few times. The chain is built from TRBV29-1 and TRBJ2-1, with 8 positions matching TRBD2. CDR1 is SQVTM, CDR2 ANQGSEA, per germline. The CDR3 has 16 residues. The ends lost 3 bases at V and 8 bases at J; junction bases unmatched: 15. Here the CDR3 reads CSVDMWVAGRGYEQFF. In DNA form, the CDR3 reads TGCAGCGTTGACATGTGGGTAGCGGGGCGCGGCTATGAGCAGTTCTTC.

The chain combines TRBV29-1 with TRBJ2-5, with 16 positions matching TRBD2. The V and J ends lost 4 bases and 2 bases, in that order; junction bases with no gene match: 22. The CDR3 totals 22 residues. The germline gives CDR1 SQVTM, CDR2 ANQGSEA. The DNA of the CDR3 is TGCAGCGTTGTCCGGAATCCCTCCGGGACTAGCGGGGGGGCAAGCCGACAAGAGACCCAGTACTTC. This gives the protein CSVVRNPSGTSGGASRQETQYF. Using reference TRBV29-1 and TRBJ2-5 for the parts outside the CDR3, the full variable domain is SAVISQKPSRDICQRGTSLTIQCQVDSQVTMMFWYRQQPGQSLTLIATANQGSEATYESGFVIDKFPISRPNLTFSTLTVSNMSPEDSSIYLCSVVRNPSGTSGGASRQETQYFGPGTRLLVL.

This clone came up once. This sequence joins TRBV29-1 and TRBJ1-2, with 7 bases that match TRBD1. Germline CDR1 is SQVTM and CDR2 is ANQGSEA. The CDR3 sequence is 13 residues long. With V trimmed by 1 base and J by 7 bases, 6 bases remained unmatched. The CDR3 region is CSVEGQGGTGYTF. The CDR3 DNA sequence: TGCAGCGTTGAAGGACAGGGTGGGACTGGCTACACCTTC.

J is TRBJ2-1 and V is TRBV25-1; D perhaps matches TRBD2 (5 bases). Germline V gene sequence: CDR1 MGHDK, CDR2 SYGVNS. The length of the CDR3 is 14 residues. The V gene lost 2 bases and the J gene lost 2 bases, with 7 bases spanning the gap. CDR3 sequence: CASSEQTTYNEQFF. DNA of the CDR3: TGTGCCAGCAGTGAACAGACTACCTACAATGAGCAGTTCTTC.

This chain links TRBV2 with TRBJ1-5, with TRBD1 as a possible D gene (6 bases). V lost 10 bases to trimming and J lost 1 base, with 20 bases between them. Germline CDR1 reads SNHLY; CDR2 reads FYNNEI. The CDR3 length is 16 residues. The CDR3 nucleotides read TGTGCCACAAGTCCCGGGACACCTAGGAGCAATCAGCCCCAGCATTTT. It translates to CATSPGTPRSNQPQHF.